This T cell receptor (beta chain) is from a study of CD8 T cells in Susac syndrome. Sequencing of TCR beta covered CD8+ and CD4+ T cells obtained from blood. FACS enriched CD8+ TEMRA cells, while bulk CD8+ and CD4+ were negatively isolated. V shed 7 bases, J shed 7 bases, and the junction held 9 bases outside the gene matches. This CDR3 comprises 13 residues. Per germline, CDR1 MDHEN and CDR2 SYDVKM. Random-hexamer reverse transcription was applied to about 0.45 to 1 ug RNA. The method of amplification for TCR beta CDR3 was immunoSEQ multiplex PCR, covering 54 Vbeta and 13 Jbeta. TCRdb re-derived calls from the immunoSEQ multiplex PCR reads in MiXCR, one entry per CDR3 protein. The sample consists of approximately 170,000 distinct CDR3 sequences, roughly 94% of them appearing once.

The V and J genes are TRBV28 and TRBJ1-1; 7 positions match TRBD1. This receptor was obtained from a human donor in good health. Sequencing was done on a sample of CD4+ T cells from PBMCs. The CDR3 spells CASILTRGNEAFF. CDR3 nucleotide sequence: TGTGCCAGCATACTCACCAGGGGGAATGAAGCTTTCTTT.